The T cell receptor (beta chain) described here comes from a study of T cell changes during pregnancy in multiple sclerosis. Assay: immunoSEQ multiplex PCR; the TCRdb copy retains only in-frame clones and omits some. Of roughly 87,000 clones listed, over 80% are singletons. The CDR3 is 15 residues long. The germline gives CDR1 MNHEY, CDR2 SMNVEV (reference sequence). The ends were cut back, 6 bases at V and 2 bases at J, with 14 bases in the middle. This clone came up once. This sequence joins TRBV27 and TRBJ2-1; weak D call: TRBD1 (6 bases). The receptor was isolated from a female donor in good health, serving as a control in a pregnancy study. Some clones in this sample may be carry-over from other donors' samples. The material was PBMCs, obtained in the first trimester of pregnancy. The CDR3 protein is CASRKGQGTYNEQFF. CDR3 DNA: TGTGCCAGCAGAAAGGGACAAGGAACCTACAATGAGCAGTTCTTC.